The 29 T cell receptor beta chains below were found in one sample sequenced in a study of blood T cells in healthy people across ages. Alongside a J-beta primer mix, a sample-barcoded 5' primer served in a second PCR lasting about 7 to 11 cycles. MiXCR was run by TCRdb on the 5' RACE reads, yielding one entry per CDR3 protein. The sample records 2 million or so distinct CDR3 sequences, just under 50% being singletons. The sample was blood. These receptors were collected from a woman in her 40s in good health.

Here the CDR3 reads CSASQGAEETQYF. CDR3 in DNA: TGCAGTGCTTCGCAGGGGGCTGAAGAGACCCAGTACTTC. The chain recombines TRBV20-1 with TRBJ2-5, with 8 bases aligning to TRBD1. The germline gives CDR1 DFQATT, CDR2 SNEGSKA (reference sequence). The CDR3 covers 13 residues. Trimming cost V 5 bases and J 3 bases; bases outside gene matches: 5.

The V gene is TRBV9, the J gene TRBJ2-3; 9 bases line up with TRBD2. The junction had 9 bases not matched to a gene; V was cut back by 5 bases and J by 5 bases. Germline V gene data show CDR1 as SGDLS and CDR2 as YYNGEE. This CDR3 comprises 15 residues. The CDR3 is CASSVAGGPGDTQYF. The CDR3, as DNA: TGTGCCAGCAGTGTCGCGGGGGGGCCCGGAGATACGCAGTATTTT. Variable domain in full (rest from reference TRBV9 and TRBJ2-3): DSGVTQTPKHLITATGQRVTLRCSPRSGDLSVYWYQQSLDQGLQFLIQYYNGEERAKGNILERFSAQQFPDLHSELNLSSLELGDSALYFCASSVAGGPGDTQYFGPGTRLTVL.

This sequence joins TRBV20-1 and TRBJ2-1; the D gene is possibly TRBD2 (5 bases). V was trimmed by 3 bases and J by 10 bases, leaving 37 bases between them. Germline CDR1 reads DFQATT; CDR2 reads SNEGSKA (reference sequence). The CDR3 loop spans 20 amino acids. CDR3 sequence reads: CSARDEGRSLGFSSSIEQFF. CDR3 nucleotide sequence: TGCAGTGCTAGGGACGAGGGAAGATCACTCGGATTCTCTTCATCGATAGAGCAGTTCTTC.

V gene TRBV6-2 or TRBV6-3 combines with J gene TRBJ1-2; maybe TRBD1 (6 bases). The germline V gene has CDR1 MNHEY and CDR2 SVGEGT. Trimming cost V 2 bases and J 4 bases, with 14 bases left between them. This CDR3 has 15 amino acids. This CDR3 reads CASSYATGNFYGYTF. DNA of the CDR3: TGTGCCAGCAGTTACGCCACAGGGAACTTCTATGGCTACACCTTC.

The chain employs TRBV27 and TRBJ2-1; 9 bases fit TRBD2. Germline trimming cut 0 bases from V and 8 bases from J; bases unmatched to any gene: 8. CDR1 is MNHEY and CDR2 is SMNVEV in the germline V gene (reference sequence). The CDR3 is 16 amino acids. This chain's CDR3 is CASSLSAGGLLDEQFF. The CDR3 DNA sequence: TGTGCCAGCAGTTTATCGGCGGGGGGGCTTCTCGATGAGCAGTTCTTC.

The rearrangement uses TRBV20-1 and TRBJ2-3, with TRBD2 matching 7 bases. The V and J ends lost 0 bases and 5 bases, in that order; junction bases with no gene match: 11. CDR1 is DFQATT and CDR2 is SNEGSKA in the germline V gene (reference sequence). The CDR3 consists of 16 residues. CDR3 sequence (DNA): TGCAGTGCTAGAGATCTCCTGGGGCCTAGCGGAGATACGCAGTATTTT. It codes for CSARDLLGPSGDTQYF.

The V call is TRBV20-1, the J call TRBJ2-1; 11 nucleotides line up with TRBD2. The germline CDR1 and CDR2 sequences are DFQATT and SNEGSKA (reference sequence). After removal of 3 bases from V and 5 bases from J, the junction contained 12 bases not matched to a gene. This CDR3 is built from 17 residues. The CDR3 sequence is CSARTASGGTGNNEQFF. Written as DNA, the CDR3 is TGCAGTGCTAGGACGGCTAGCGGGGGGACCGGTAACAATGAGCAGTTCTTC.

This clonotype was counted only a few times. The V gene is TRBV29-1, the J gene TRBJ2-1; D unclear. CDR3 length equals 12 residues. Between the trimmed V and J ends, which lost 2 bases and 4 bases, there was a span of 6 bases. Germline CDR1 is SQVTM and CDR2 is ANQGSEA. The CDR3 nucleotides are TGCAGCGTTGAACATCTTTACAATGAGCAGTTCTTC. Translating gives CSVEHLYNEQFF.

There are a few counts of this clonotype. The chain links TRBV20-1 to TRBJ2-5; TRBD1 aligns across 7 bases. Unmatched junction bases numbered 5, after V lost 0 bases and J lost 4 bases. The CDR3 is made up of 14 amino acids. Germline V CDR1 and CDR2: DFQATT, SNEGSKA (reference sequence). CDR3 protein: CSARDTGVRETQYF. Here the CDR3 DNA reads TGCAGTGCTAGAGACACAGGGGTTCGAGAGACCCAGTACTTC.

The table lists this clonotype with a count of one. This chain uses TRBV4-1 with TRBJ2-2, with 7 bases matching TRBD2. Trimming removed 0 bases from V and 2 bases from J; junction bases left unmatched: 6. The V gene's germline CDR1 is MGHRA and CDR2 YSYEKL. The CDR3 runs 17 residues. CDR3 nucleotides: TGCGCCAGCAGCCAAGAGTTCCAGCGGGGTAACACCGGGGAGCTGTTTTTT. Its protein product is CASSQEFQRGNTGELFF.

This clonotype appeared a few times. V usage is TRBV11-2 and J usage is TRBJ2-3; 7 bases line up with TRBD2. V was clipped by 3 bases and J by 5 bases; unmatched bases: 23. The CDR3 totals 20 residues. Germline loops: CDR1 SGHAT, CDR2 FQNNGV. CDR3 protein: CASSLDLAVDPPAVEDTQYF. The CDR3 bases are TGTGCCAGCAGCTTGGATCTAGCGGTGGACCCTCCCGCAGTAGAAGATACGCAGTATTTT.

This clonotype was found a few times. The chain couples TRBV20-1 to TRBJ2-7; D remains unclear. Germline lookup yields CDR1 DFQATT and CDR2 SNEGSKA (reference sequence). The V end was cut by 1 base, the J end by 6 bases, with 16 bases between. The CDR3 is 14 residues long. Written as DNA, the CDR3 is TGCAGTGCTAGAGGGCTAGTAAAGAGCAGCGAGCAGTACTTC. It codes for CSARGLVKSSEQYF.

This chain connects TRBV12-3 or TRBV12-4 to TRBJ2-7, with a tentative D call TRBD2 (6 bases). The CDR3 extends over 13 amino acids. CDR3 nucleotides: TGTTCGTTTCGCGGGGTCGTATCCTACGAGCAGTACTTC. Amino acids: CSFRGVVSYEQYF.

This clonotype turned up a few times. The chain carries TRBV20-1 and TRBJ2-4, with TRBD2 identical over 13 bases. Judging by the DNA end, TRBJ2-7 fits better; the J call may be wrong. Germline-derived CDR1 and CDR2 are DFQATT and SNEGSKA (reference sequence). This CDR3 region has 17 residues. The CDR3 region has the DNA TGCAGTGCTAAGCACCCGACTAGCGGGGGGACAAACTACGAGCAGTACTTC. It is translated as CSAKHPTSGGTNYEQYF.

This clonotype was detected a few times. The rearrangement uses TRBV7-2 and TRBJ2-5; D uncertain. Germline CDR1 and CDR2: SGHTA and FQGNSA. The germline V and J ends were trimmed by 1 base and 5 bases, with 11 bases remaining between them. The CDR3 spans 14 residues. The CDR3 nucleotides read TGTGCCAGCAGCTTAGTTAGGGTCCGCGAGACCCAGTACTTC. As protein: CASSLVRVRETQYF.

The genes are TRBV20-1 and TRBJ2-3, with 15 bases fitting TRBD2. The CDR3 contains 16 residues. The germline V gene encodes CDR1 DFQATT and CDR2 SNEGSKA (reference sequence). V was pared by 6 bases and J by 0 bases, with 4 bases of the junction left unmatched. CDR3 protein: CSAHGLAGGSTDTQYF. The CDR3 nucleotides are TGCAGTGCCCATGGACTAGCGGGGGGGAGCACAGATACGCAGTATTTT.

This sequence joins TRBV6-6 and TRBJ1-2; TRBD1 matches 10 bases. The CDR3 contains 15 residues. Losses at the gene ends were 4 bases for V and 6 bases for J; bases not matched to a gene: 8. Germline lookup yields CDR1 MNHNY and CDR2 SVGAGI (reference sequence). The CDR3 nucleotides are TGTGCCAGCAGTTTACCGGGACAGGGGAAAGATGGCTACACCTTC. The encoded protein is CASSLPGQGKDGYTF.

The V and J genes are TRBV6-2 or TRBV6-3 and TRBJ2-6; TRBD2 is a possible D gene (6 bases). Germline CDR1 MNHEY, CDR2 SVGEGT. This CDR3 comprises 17 residues. Trimming took 2 bases from V and 0 from J, leaving 11 bases between them. The CDR3 is CASSYASGLSGANVLTF. CDR3 sequence (DNA): TGTGCCAGCAGTTACGCGAGCGGGCTCTCTGGGGCCAACGTCCTGACTTTC.

In this sample, this clonotype turned up many times. The chain combines TRBV7-2 with TRBJ2-1; perhaps TRBD1 as D (6 bases). Germline assignment: CDR1 SGHTA and CDR2 FQGNSA. V shed 2 bases and J shed 6 bases, with 14 bases lying between them. The CDR3 runs to 15 residues. In DNA form, the CDR3 reads TGTGCCAGCAGCTTAAGCGTCGTAGGGGGCAATGAGCAGTTCTTC. Translation: CASSLSVVGGNEQFF.

The CDR3 region has the DNA TGTGCCAGCAGCTTGGGCACCGGGACAGGGAGTCGGACTCTTCAGGTGGAGCAGTTCTTC. This encodes CASSLGTGTGSRTLQVEQFF. V and J are TRBV7-2 and TRBJ2-1; 9 bases align to TRBD1. The CDR3 length is 20 residues. With V trimmed by 3 bases and J by 10 bases, 25 bases remained unmatched. CDR1 and CDR2 from the germline V gene are SGHTA and FQGNSA.

This chain joins TRBV3-1 and TRBJ2-3, with 7 bases that match TRBD2. CDR1 and CDR2 (germline): LGHDT, YNNKEL (reference sequence). The CDR3 is 16 residues long. After removal of 3 bases from V and 4 bases from J, the junction contained 10 bases not matched to a gene. The CDR3 loop reads CASSQFSGGGSDTQYF. The CDR3, as DNA: TGTGCCAGCAGCCAGTTTTCGGGGGGAGGCTCAGATACGCAGTATTTT.

There are a few counts of this clonotype. This rearrangement joins TRBV5-6 to TRBJ2-7, with 7 nucleotides matching TRBD2. CDR3 size: 16 residues. In germline, CDR1 is SGHDT, CDR2 YYEEEE. V lost 6 bases, J lost 0 bases, and 12 bases stayed unmatched. DNA of the CDR3: TGTGCCAGCACCTACCCAGCGAGCGGGGTCTCCTACGAGCAGTACTTC. It specifies CASTYPASGVSYEQYF.

A remark on this clonotype: Its ends do not fully match the called genes, so a read error is possible. This chain connects TRBV5-1 to TRBJ2-1, with D possibly being TRBD2 (5 bases). Germline CDR1 SGHRS, CDR2 YFSETQ. The CDR3 runs to 14 residues. The CDR3 sequence: CVSSSRSGYNEQFF. The DNA for the CDR3 is TGCGTCAGCAGCTCCCGGAGCGGATACAATGAGCAGTTCTTC.

The chain employs TRBV4-1 and TRBJ2-4; the D call may be TRBD1 or TRBD2 (5 bases each). The DNA end favors TRBJ2-5, so the J call may be wrong. The CDR3 totals 17 residues. Germline V CDR1 and CDR2: MGHRA, YSYEKL. The CDR3 coding sequence is TGCGCCAACAGTTCGGGTCCACGGGGCCCCTCCCAAGAGACCCAGTACTTC. Protein product: CANSSGPRGPSQETQYF.

The rearrangement joins TRBV20-1 to TRBJ2-1; D assignment may be TRBD1 or TRBD2 (5 bases each). The DNA end is more similar to TRBJ2-7, so the J call may be wrong. Germline V gene data show CDR1 as DFQATT and CDR2 as SNEGSKA (reference sequence). This CDR3 is built from 15 residues. The CDR3: CSASDGASSYNEQYF. CDR3 in DNA: TGCAGTGCTAGTGACGGGGCCAGCTCCTACAATGAGCAGTACTTC.

V usage is TRBV19 and J usage is TRBJ1-2; D uncertain. CDR1 is LNHDA, CDR2 SQIVND, per germline (reference sequence). The V gene lost 4 bases and the J gene lost 6 bases, with 21 bases spanning the gap. The CDR3 consists of 16 residues. CDR3 bases: TGTGCCAGTAGTAGAAAACCAGTACAAGGTGCCGATGGCTACACCTTC. It translates to CASSRKPVQGADGYTF.

This clonotype was seen a few times. The chain is built from TRBV7-2 and TRBJ2-3, with 16 positions matching TRBD2. CDR3 size: 18 residues. Germline V gene lookup returns CDR1 SGHTA and CDR2 FQGNSA. V dropped 2 bases and J dropped 6; count of bases not matched to a gene: 8. The CDR3 region is CASSLRPGTSGGVDTQYF. The CDR3 region has the DNA TGTGCCAGCAGCTTAAGACCCGGGACTAGCGGGGGGGTGGATACGCAGTATTTT.

This clonotype was picked up many times. The chain has TRBV4-3 and TRBJ2-3, with no clear D. Germline assignment: CDR1 LGHNA and CDR2 YSLEER. This CDR3 contains 17 residues. V lost 4 bases, J lost 2 bases, and 19 bases lay in between. CDR3 in DNA: TGCGCCAGCAGCCCCTACCCCCCAGGTCCTAACACAGATACGCAGTATTTT. Translated: CASSPYPPGPNTDTQYF.

This clonotype turned up a few times. This chain uses TRBV28 with TRBJ2-7; 8 bases map to TRBD2. The CDR3 is 13 amino acids. From germline, CDR1 is MDHEN and CDR2 SYDVKM. The trim removed 5 bases at V and 4 bases at J, leaving 4 bases unmatched. In nucleotides, the CDR3 is TGTGCCAGCAGTGCACTAGCGGTTTACGAGCAGTACTTC. This codes for CASSALAVYEQYF.